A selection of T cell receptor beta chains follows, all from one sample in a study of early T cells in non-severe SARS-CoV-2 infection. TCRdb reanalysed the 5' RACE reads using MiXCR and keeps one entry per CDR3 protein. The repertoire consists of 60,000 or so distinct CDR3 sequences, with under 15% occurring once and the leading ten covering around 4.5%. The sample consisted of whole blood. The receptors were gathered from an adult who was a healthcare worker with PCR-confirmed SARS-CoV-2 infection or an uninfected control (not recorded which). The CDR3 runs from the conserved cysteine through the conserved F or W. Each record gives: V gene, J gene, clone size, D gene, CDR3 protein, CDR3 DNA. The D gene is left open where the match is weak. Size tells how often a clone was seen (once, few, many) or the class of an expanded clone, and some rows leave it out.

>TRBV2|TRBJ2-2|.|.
CASRFEKGTGELFF
TGTGCCAGCAGGTTTGAGAAGGGCACCGGGGAGCTGTTTTTT
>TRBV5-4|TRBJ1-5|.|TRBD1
CASSLGGQSNQPQHF
TGTGCCAGCAGCTTGGGGGGACAGTCAAATCAGCCCCAGCATTTT
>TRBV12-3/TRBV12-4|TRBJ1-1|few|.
CASSLRTLNTEAFF
TGTGCCAGCAGTTTAAGAACCCTGAACACTGAAGCTTTCTTT
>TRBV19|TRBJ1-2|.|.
CASSIDGYDGYTF
TGTGCCAGTAGTATAGATGGTTATGATGGCTACACCTTC
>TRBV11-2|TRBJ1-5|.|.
CASRNLGGTNYQPQHF
TGTGCCAGCAGAAACCTTGGAGGGACCAATTATCAGCCCCAGCATTTT
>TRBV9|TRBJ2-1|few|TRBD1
CASSVSTGGNNEQFF
TGTGCCAGCAGCGTAAGTACAGGGGGAAACAATGAGCAGTTCTTC
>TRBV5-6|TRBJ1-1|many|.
CASSYGQNTEAFF
TGTGCCAGCAGTTACGGACAGAACACTGAAGCTTTCTTT
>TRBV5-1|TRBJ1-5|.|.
CASSLDPGGSNQPQHF
TGCGCCAGCAGCTTGGATCCGGGTGGTAGCAATCAGCCCCAGCATTTT
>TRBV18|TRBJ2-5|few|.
CASSRLNQETQYF
TGTGCCAGCTCAAGACTGAACCAAGAGACCCAGTACTTC
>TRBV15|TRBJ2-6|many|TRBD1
CATSTGTGSGANVLTF
TGTGCCACCAGCACCGGGACAGGGTCCGGGGCCAACGTCCTGACTTTC
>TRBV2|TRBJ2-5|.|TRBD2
CASSATSDQETQYF
TGTGCCAGCAGTGCGACTAGCGACCAAGAGACCCAGTACTTC
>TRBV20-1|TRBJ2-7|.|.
CSARDPISYEQYF
TGCAGTGCTAGAGATCCCATCTCCTACGAGCAGTACTTC
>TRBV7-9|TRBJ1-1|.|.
CASSSWTLNAEAFF
TGTGCCAGCAGCTCCTGGACATTAAACGCTGAAGCTTTCTTT
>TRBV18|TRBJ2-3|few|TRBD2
CASSPGLATDTQYF
TGTGCCAGCTCACCGGGACTAGCCACAGATACGCAGTATTTT
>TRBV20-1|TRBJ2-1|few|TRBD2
CSARESGRVYNEQFF
TGCAGTGCTAGAGAGAGCGGGAGAGTATACAATGAGCAGTTCTTC
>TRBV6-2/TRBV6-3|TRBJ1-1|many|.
CASSPTGSWAREAFF
TGTGCCAGCAGCCCCACCGGGTCCTGGGCCCGTGAAGCTTTCTTT
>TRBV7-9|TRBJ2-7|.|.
CASSLDGFSSYEQYF
TGTGCCAGCAGCTTAGATGGCTTCAGCTCCTACGAGCAGTACTTC
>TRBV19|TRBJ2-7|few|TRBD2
CASSVGLAAYEQYF
TGTGCCAGTAGTGTGGGACTAGCGGCCTACGAGCAGTACTTC
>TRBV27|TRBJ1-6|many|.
CASSYDGNSYNSPLHF
TGTGCCAGCAGCTATGACGGAAACTCCTATAATTCACCCCTCCACTTT
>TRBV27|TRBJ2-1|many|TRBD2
CASSPASGRYNEQFF
TGTGCCAGCAGTCCTGCTAGCGGGAGGTACAATGAGCAGTTCTTC
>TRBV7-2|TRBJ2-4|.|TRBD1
CASSLMTGHAKNIQYF
TGTGCCAGCAGCTTAATGACAGGGCACGCCAAAAACATTCAGTACTTC
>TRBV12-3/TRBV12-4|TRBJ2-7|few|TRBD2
CASSFSGSYEQYF
TGTGCCAGCAGTTTTAGCGGGAGCTACGAGCAGTACTTC
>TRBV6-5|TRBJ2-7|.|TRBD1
CASSPLGQYVSYEQYF
TGTGCCAGCAGTCCATTGGGACAGTACGTCTCCTACGAGCAGTACTTC
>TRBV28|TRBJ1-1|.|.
CASLSAGKNTEAFF
TGTGCCAGCTTAAGCGCAGGGAAGAACACTGAAGCTTTCTTT
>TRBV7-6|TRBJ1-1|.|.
CASSLAGAEAFF
TGTGCCAGCAGCTTGGCGGGGGCAGAAGCTTTCTTT
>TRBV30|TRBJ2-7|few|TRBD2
CAWRYGAGVGEQYF
TGTGCCTGGAGGTACGGAGCGGGAGTAGGCGAGCAGTACTTC
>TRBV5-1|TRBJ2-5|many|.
CASSLVQGSLETQYF
TGCGCCAGCAGCTTGGTACAGGGAAGTCTAGAGACCCAGTACTTC
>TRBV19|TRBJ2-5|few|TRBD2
CASSIDLPSGSLLETQYF
TGTGCCAGTAGTATAGATCTTCCTAGCGGGAGTTTATTGGAGACCCAGTACTTC